A single sample is the source of the 26 T cell receptor beta chains below, sequenced in a study of long-term antiretroviral therapy in people with HIV. The authors ran the immunoSEQ assay, v3.0, at survey level. The data were produced by immunoSEQ multiplex PCR, yet TCRdb's version contains in-frame clones alone and is incomplete. The data hold tens of thousands of clones, with 70% to 90% observed a single time. Here the sequenced sample was unsorted PBMCs, taken 2.3 years after starting antiretroviral therapy. The source of these receptors is a man in his fifties or sixties with HIV.

The chain recombines TRBV5-6 with TRBJ1-2, with D unresolved. CDR3 length: 16 amino acids. V was pared by 1 base and J by 5 bases, with 18 bases between. Germline V gives CDR1 SGHDT, CDR2 YYEEEE. In DNA form, the CDR3 reads TGTGCCAGCAGCTTGACGGTGGCAGCCAGAACTTATGGCTACACCTTC. It is translated as CASSLTVAARTYGYTF.

The chain couples TRBV12-2 to TRBJ2-5. TRBV12-2 is annotated as a pseudogene. This CDR3 region has 19 residues. CDR3 bases: TGTGCAAGTCCCCACCGAGGCAGGCTTTTTACGAAGTACCAAGAGACCCAGTACTTC. It specifies CASPHRGRLFTKYQETQYF.

This sequence joins TRBV11-1 and TRBJ1-4; 7 bases align to TRBD1. The length of the CDR3 is 15 residues. Trimming cost V 5 bases and J 4 bases; bases outside gene matches: 7. The germline gives CDR1 SGHAT, CDR2 FQDESV (reference sequence). CDR3 nucleotides: TGTGCCAGCAGCCCAGGGACAGTACTTAATGAAAAACTGTTTTTT. Translation gives CASSPGTVLNEKLFF.

The chain couples TRBV19 to TRBJ1-1; D is undetermined. CDR1 LNHDA and CDR2 SQIVND come from the germline V gene (reference sequence). V lost 1 base, J lost 5 bases, and 11 bases lay in between. CDR3 length: 14 residues. The CDR3 nucleotides are TGTGCCAGTAGTATAGTCGCAGTAGGGACTGAAGCTTTCTTT. This sequence encodes CASSIVAVGTEAFF.

The chain uses TRBV7-3 and TRBJ2-3, with 8 bases identical to TRBD2. V gave up 1 base and J gave up 0 bases; unmatched junction bases: 3. Germline V lookup: CDR1 SGHTA, CDR2 FQGTGA. The CDR3 is 16 amino acids. CDR3 coding DNA: TGTGCCAGCAGCTTAAGTCGGGGGGGAAGCACAGATACGCAGTATTTT. This encodes CASSLSRGGSTDTQYF.

The V call is TRBV27, the J call TRBJ1-5; D not certain. V was trimmed by 3 bases and J by 0 bases, leaving 12 bases between them. Looked up from germline, CDR1 is MNHEY and CDR2 is SMNVEV (reference sequence). The CDR3 length is 16 residues. Here the CDR3 DNA reads TGTGCCAGCAGTTTCGAGGTCAGCCATAGCAATCAGCCCCAGCATTTT. It encodes CASSFEVSHSNQPQHF.

The rearrangement links TRBV14 to TRBJ1-1; D remains ambiguous. CDR1 and CDR2 (germline): SGHDN, FVKESK. CDR3 length: 15 amino acids. The V end lost 0 bases, the J end lost 1 base, and 9 bases lay between the germline ends. CDR3 coding DNA: TGTGCCAGCAGCCAAGATGGATTAAGGAACACTGAAGCTTTCTTT. Translating gives CASSQDGLRNTEAFF.

For the CDR3, the DNA is TGTGCCAGCAGCAAATATTCGGGGAAGAACACTGAAGCTTTCTTT. It translates to CASSKYSGKNTEAFF. The chain uses TRBV21-1 and TRBJ1-1. TRBV21-1 is noted as a pseudogene. This CDR3 is built from 15 residues.

CDR3 loop: CASNPRTARQAHNYGYTF. DNA for the CDR3: TGTGCCAGTAACCCGAGGACCGCCCGACAGGCCCATAACTATGGCTACACCTTC. V gene TRBV19 combines with J gene TRBJ1-2, with D possibly being TRBD1 (6 bases). Germline lookup yields CDR1 LNHDA and CDR2 SQIVND (reference sequence). The CDR3 runs 18 residues. Trimming removed 7 bases at V and 1 base at J, with 25 bases between.

The gene calls are TRBV4-3 and TRBJ1-4; TRBD1 matches at 9 bases. The CDR3 runs to 17 residues. The germline V gene encodes CDR1 LGHNA and CDR2 YSLEER. V lost 1 base and J lost 7; bases outside the gene matches: 10. The CDR3 protein is CASSQVPPGQGREKLFF. The DNA of the CDR3 is TGCGCCAGCAGCCAAGTACCACCGGGACAGGGACGTGAAAAACTGTTTTTT.

DNA of the CDR3: TGTGCCAGCGGTCTCCGGGACAGGGGCAAATACTTC. Its protein is CASGLRDRGKYF. The genes are TRBV7-2 and TRBJ2-7, with TRBD1 matching 10 bases. The V gene's germline CDR1 is SGHTA and CDR2 FQGNSA. CDR3 length: 12 residues. V shed 8 bases and J 13 bases; nucleotides not matched to a gene: 11.

This clone was detected only once. The chain is built from TRBV7-2 and TRBJ1-2, with D maybe TRBD1 (5 bases). Germline V lookup: CDR1 SGHTA, CDR2 FQGNSA. The CDR3 has 13 amino acids. The V end lost 6 bases, the J end lost 3 bases, and 11 bases lay between the germline ends. CDR3 in amino acids: CASRRDRYYGYTF. The CDR3 DNA reads as TGTGCCAGCAGACGGGACCGCTACTATGGCTACACCTTC.

The gene calls are TRBV15 and TRBJ2-1; 14 nucleotides line up with TRBD2. J was trimmed by 0 bases and V by 2 bases; bases with no gene match: 15. This CDR3 has 22 amino acids. From germline, CDR1 is LNHNV and CDR2 YYDKDF (reference sequence). The CDR3 coding sequence is TGTGCCACCAGCAGATTCCCGCTGTCCGGGACTAGCGGGAGCTTCTCCTACAATGAGCAGTTCTTC. Its translation: CATSRFPLSGTSGSFSYNEQFF. Variable domain in full (rest from reference TRBV15 and TRBJ2-1): DAMVIQNPRYQVTQFGKPVTLSCSQTLNHNVMYWYQQKSSQAPKLLFHYYDKDFNNEADTPDNFQSRRPNTSFCFLDIRSPGLGDTAMYLCATSRFPLSGTSGSFSYNEQFFGPGTRLTVL.

The V and J genes are TRBV28 and TRBJ1-4; TRBD1 might be the D (6 bases). The V gene's germline CDR1 is MDHEN and CDR2 SYDVKM. The CDR3 has 14 residues. V was cut by 7 bases and J by 6 bases, with 15 bases left in between. As DNA, the CDR3 is TGTGCCAGCAAAGTCAGGGGCGGAGATGAAAAACTGTTTTTT. Its protein product is CASKVRGGDEKLFF.

This clone was found once. This chain links TRBV7-3 with TRBJ1-2, with D possibly TRBD1 on 6 matching bases. Per germline, CDR1 SGHTA and CDR2 FQGTGA. The CDR3 is 13 amino acids. V was clipped by 4 bases and J by 6 bases, with 12 bases between them. In nucleotides, the CDR3 is TGTGCCAGCAGCTCCCATTACAGGGATGGCTACACCTTC. Encoded protein: CASSSHYRDGYTF. Full variable domain (remainder filled in from reference TRBV7-3 and TRBJ1-2): GAGVSQTPSNKVTEKGKYVELRCDPISGHTALYWYRQSLGQGPEFLIYFQGTGAADDSGLPNDRFFAVRPEGSVSTLKIQRTERGDSAVYLCASSSHYRDGYTFGSGTRLTVV.

This rearrangement joins TRBV6-5 to TRBJ2-3; a possible D gene is TRBD2 (6 bases). This CDR3 is 13 amino acids long. CDR1 is MNHEY and CDR2 is SVGAGI in the germline V gene. The V end lost 6 bases, the J end lost 6 bases, and 13 bases lay between the germline ends. CDR3 nucleotides: TGTGCCAGCAGAAACCGGGGGAGGGATACGCAGTATTTT. Translating it yields CASRNRGRDTQYF.

J is TRBJ2-2 and V is TRBV7-6, with 8 bases identical to TRBD2. This CDR3 spans 17 amino acids. CDR1 SGHVS and CDR2 FNYEAQ come from the germline V gene. V trimming: 2 bases; J trimming: 5 bases; junction bases outside the gene matches: 10. The CDR3 nucleotides are TGTGCCAGCAGCTTATGGTTTCGCGGGAGGTGGACCGGGGAGCTGTTTTTT. Amino acids: CASSLWFRGRWTGELFF.

V is TRBV27 and J is TRBJ2-6, with a weak D call TRBD1 (6 bases). This CDR3 contains 17 residues. Germline lookup yields CDR1 MNHEY and CDR2 SMNVEV (reference sequence). The germline V and J ends were trimmed by 3 bases and 4 bases, with 16 bases remaining between them. The chain's CDR3 is CASSLGRGIRGANVLTF. In DNA form, the CDR3 reads TGTGCCAGCAGTTTGGGCAGGGGAATTCGCGGGGCCAACGTCCTGACTTTC.

The chain carries TRBV28 and TRBJ1-2; 7 bases are shared with TRBD1. Trimming cost V 4 bases and J 1 base; bases outside gene matches: 6. This CDR3 comprises 15 residues. The germline V gene encodes CDR1 MDHEN and CDR2 SYDVKM. CDR3 region: CASSSTGIVNYGYTF. CDR3 nucleotide sequence: TGTGCCAGCAGTTCGACAGGGATTGTTAACTATGGCTACACCTTC.

The rearrangement links TRBV9 to TRBJ2-5; 11 nucleotides line up with TRBD2. Per germline, CDR1 SGDLS and CDR2 YYNGEE. J was trimmed by 5 bases and V by 3 bases; bases with no gene match: 9. The CDR3 totals 16 residues. The CDR3 loop reads CASSGDTSGSFETQYF. The DNA for the CDR3 is TGTGCCAGCAGCGGAGACACTAGCGGGAGTTTCGAGACCCAGTACTTC.

This chain uses TRBV4-3 with TRBJ2-3, with D possibly being TRBD1 or TRBD2 (5 bases each). CDR1 is LGHNA, CDR2 YSLEER, per germline. V shed 3 bases and J shed 6 bases, with 16 bases lying between them. The CDR3 consists of 15 residues. The CDR3 coding sequence is TGCGCCAGCAGCCAGAATCAGGGTTGGGGGGATACGCAGTATTTT. Its protein product is CASSQNQGWGDTQYF.

This clone was counted a few times. The V call is TRBV27, the J call TRBJ1-2; 11 positions agree with TRBD1. J gave up 4 bases and V 6 bases, and 1 base lay outside the gene matches. This CDR3 spans 13 amino acids. The germline V gene has CDR1 MNHEY and CDR2 SMNVEV (reference sequence). This chain's CDR3 is CASRGQGGYGYTF. For the CDR3, the DNA is TGTGCCAGCAGGGGACAGGGGGGCTATGGCTACACCTTC.

The J gene is TRBJ2-5, the V gene TRBV7-3, with 15 bases lining up with TRBD2. There are 16 residues in the CDR3. Germline CDR1 is SGHTA and CDR2 is FQGTGA. The trim removed 2 bases at V and 5 bases at J, leaving 3 bases unmatched. CDR3 residues: CASSLGLAGGPETQYF. In DNA, the CDR3 is TGTGCCAGCAGCTTAGGACTAGCGGGGGGGCCCGAGACCCAGTACTTC.

The chain combines TRBV28 with TRBJ2-3; D not resolved. Germline values: CDR1 MDHEN, CDR2 SYDVKM. The V end lost 5 bases, the J end lost 4 bases, and 4 bases lay between the germline ends. CDR3 size: 11 residues. The CDR3 DNA reads TGTGCCAGCAGTCTTCCAGATACGCAGTATTTT. Translated: CASSLPDTQYF.

This chain links TRBV11-2 with TRBJ2-5, with D perhaps matching TRBD1 or TRBD2 (6 bases each). V was trimmed by 5 bases and J by 6 bases, leaving 19 bases between them. CDR1 SGHAT and CDR2 FQNNGV come from the germline V gene. The CDR3 runs 15 residues. The CDR3 nucleotides are TGTGCCAGCAGCCCGGATAGGGGGGCGAGACAGACCCAGTACTTC. Its protein product is CASSPDRGARQTQYF.

The V gene is TRBV5-1, the J gene TRBJ2-7; 9 bases agree with TRBD1. The germline V gene has CDR1 SGHRS and CDR2 YFSETQ. The CDR3 consists of 14 residues. Trimming took 7 bases from V and 2 from J; bases not matched to a gene: 7. This CDR3 is CASRPGQGPYEQYF. CDR3 bases: TGCGCCAGCCGGCCAGGACAGGGGCCCTACGAGCAGTACTTC.